This TCR beta chain comes out of a study of CD8+CD57+ T cells in acquired aplastic anemia (dated by TCRdb to about 2018). Background for the entire study: On average, sorted CD4+ and CD8+ cells yielded 2.5 to 3.5 ug of extracted DNA, with a range of about 0.19 to 30 ug. A CD8+CD57+ expansion meant a frequency higher than the mean frequency seen in healthy subjects.

In the germline V gene (reference sequence), CDR1 corresponds to DFQATT and CDR2 to SNEGSKA. The cysteine opens and the phenylalanine closes a CDR3 of 15 amino acids. Of all the DNA, just the CDR3 is kept, 45 bases in frame from base 1. Relative to germline, V is missing 1 base and J is missing 5 bases, with 4 bases of the junction outside any gene match. Flow cytometry had shown CD8+CD57+ cell expansion in the patients selected for sequencing. Severe acquired aplastic anemia was diagnosed in all patients according to International Study of Aplastic Anemia and Agranulocytosis and Camitta criteria. No patient had received any therapy when blood was sampled. The study deep-sequenced TCR repertoires of sorted CD4+ and CD8+ blood T cells from severe aplastic anemia patients and healthy subjects. In the USA, patient enrollment took place under clinicaltrials.gov protocols 00001620, 01623167, 00001397, 00071045, 00081523 and 00961064. Ficoll-Paque density gradient centrifugation was used to isolate peripheral blood mononuclear cells. Before DNA was extracted, CD4+ and CD8+ T cells were sorted using either FACS or magnetic beads.

The investigation overall reported the following: Although around 30 CD8+ CDR3 sequences were shared by patients and controls, these sequences appeared highly expressed in patients and within the immunodominant clones of patients. Patients and healthy controls showed no significant difference in CD8+ Simpson's diversity (P=0.060).

Genomic DNA served as template for TCR beta VDJ combination and CDR3 sequence profiling. TCR repertoire sequencing was run on an Illumina HiSeq 2000. Turning to the authors' computational methods: TRBV/TRBJ rearrangement plots, CDR3 size and DJ length profiles, and Simpson's diversity index were used to evaluate the repertoires. Whichever DNA sequence was most abundant in the deep sequencing data was defined as the immunodominant clone. CDR3 amino acid sequences were checked for sharing across subjects and were also compared against the VDJdb database and published repertoires. The public reads were quality trimmed at Q25 with fastp and then assembled into clones with MiXCR by TCRdb, keeping productive beta chains. Records with the same CDR3 protein are collapsed into one entry carrying the most frequent genes and DNA. TCRdb assigned the V and J calls; the authors' analysis was not used. The sample yields about 270,000 distinct CDR3 sequences; roughly 82% were counted once. The top ten hold less than 50% of the sample.

Remarks on this clonotype: Its target antigen remains unknown. It has no much larger one-base neighbor in the sample; base qualities were not kept.

The receptor's source is a human donor with aplastic anemia. The chain is made from TRBV20-1 and TRBJ2-3, with 12 central nucleotides matching TRBD2. Sequenced input: sorted CD4+, CD8+, or CD8+CD57+ T cells (not recorded which) from PBMCs. The CDR3 is CSARVLAGGLDTQYF. DNA sequence: TGCAGTGCTAGAGTACTAGCGGGGGGTCTAGATACGCAGTATTTT.